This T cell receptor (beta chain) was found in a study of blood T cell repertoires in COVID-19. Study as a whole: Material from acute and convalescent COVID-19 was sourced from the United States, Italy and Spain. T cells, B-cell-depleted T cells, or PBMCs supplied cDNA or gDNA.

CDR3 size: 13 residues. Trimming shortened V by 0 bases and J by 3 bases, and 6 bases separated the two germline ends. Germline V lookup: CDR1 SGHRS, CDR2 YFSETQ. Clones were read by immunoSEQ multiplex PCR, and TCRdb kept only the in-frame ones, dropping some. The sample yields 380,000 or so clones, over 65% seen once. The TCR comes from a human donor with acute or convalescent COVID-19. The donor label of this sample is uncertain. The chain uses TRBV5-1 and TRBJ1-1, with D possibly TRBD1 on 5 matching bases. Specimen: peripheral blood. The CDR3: CASSLGQHTEAFF. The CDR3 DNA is TGCGCCAGCAGCTTGGGACAGCACACTGAAGCTTTCTTT. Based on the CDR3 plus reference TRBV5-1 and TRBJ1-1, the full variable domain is KAGVTQTPRYLIKTRGQQVTLSCSPISGHRSVSWYQQTPGQGLQFLFEYFSETQRNKGNFPGRFSGRQFSNSRSEMNVSTLELGDSALYLCASSLGQHTEAFFGQGTRLTVV.